What follows are 24 T cell receptor beta chains derived from one specimen sequenced in a study of CD4 T cells in relation to SARS-CoV-2 and coronaviruses. Antigens for these TCRs are unknown. Sequencing was performed with immunoSEQ multiplex PCR; in TCRdb, only in-frame clones are kept and a portion is missing. The table records 38,000 or so clones, around 77% of them present only once. Material for sequencing was memory CD4+ T cells from PBMCs, cultured in vitro. These receptors all stem from an adult with COVID-19.

This clone occurred a few times. This chain joins TRBV13 and TRBJ1-1; D not certain. V was clipped by 3 bases and J by 5 bases, with 13 bases between them. This CDR3 region has 14 residues. The germline CDR1 and CDR2 sequences are PRHDT and FYEKMQ (reference sequence). CDR3 sequence reads: CASSFLLSETEAFF. The CDR3 nucleotides read TGTGCCAGCAGCTTTCTATTGAGCGAGACTGAAGCTTTCTTT.

This clone was detected a few times. The J gene is TRBJ2-7, the V gene TRBV28; TRBD1 agrees at 8 bases. This CDR3 is 13 amino acids long. Trimming at V came to 9 bases and at J to 3 bases, leaving 7 bases not matched to a gene. Germline assignment: CDR1 MDHEN and CDR2 SYDVKM. The CDR3 bases are TGTGCCAGTCGACAGGGGCCCCTCTACGAGCAGTACTTC. It specifies CASRQGPLYEQYF.

The chain recombines TRBV7-9 with TRBJ1-2, with 10 positions matching TRBD1. Germline trimming cut 1 base from V and 8 bases from J; bases unmatched to any gene: 10. The CDR3 consists of 16 residues. The V gene's germline CDR1 is SEHNR and CDR2 FQNEAQ (reference sequence). The CDR3 DNA is TGTGCCAGCAGCTTAGGGACAGGGGGAATGGAGCGGGGCTACACCTTC. This gives the protein CASSLGTGGMERGYTF.

The CDR3 here is CASSLDNCEQYF. The CDR3 coding sequence is TGTGCCAGCTCACTCGACAATTGCGAGCAGTACTTC. This chain uses TRBV18 with TRBJ2-7; D is undetermined. This CDR3 has 12 residues. Trimming pared 4 bases from V and 6 bases from J, leaving 10 bases between. Germline assignment: CDR1 KGHSH and CDR2 LQKENI.

This clone was seen more than once but under ten times. The V and J genes are TRBV10-3 and TRBJ2-3; a weak D match, TRBD2 (5 bases). The CDR3 has 15 residues. Trimming removed 3 bases at V and 1 base at J, with 11 bases between. Germline V lookup: CDR1 ENHRY, CDR2 SYGVKD. DNA of the CDR3: TGTGCCATCAGTGAAGGGCTAGCAGGCACAGATACGCAGTATTTT. Protein product: CAISEGLAGTDTQYF.

V and J are TRBV24-1 and TRBJ2-1, with D unresolved. This CDR3 region has 14 residues. Trimming took 4 bases from V and 5 from J, leaving 11 bases between them. Germline CDR1 reads KGHDR; CDR2 reads SFDVKD. The CDR3 protein is CATSDSIRDNEQFF. The CDR3 bases are TGTGCCACCAGTGACTCGATCCGGGACAATGAGCAGTTCTTC.

The chain couples TRBV28 to TRBJ2-7, with D maybe TRBD1 (6 bases). CDR3 length equals 17 residues. V lost 5 bases to trimming and J lost 1 base, with 21 bases between them. Germline CDR1 reads MDHEN; CDR2 reads SYDVKM. The CDR3: CASSLPYRVPLSYEQYF. The CDR3, as DNA: TGTGCCAGCAGTCTCCCCTACAGGGTACCATTATCCTACGAGCAGTACTTC.

The chain uses TRBV20-1 and TRBJ2-3, with TRBD2 identical over 7 bases. The CDR3 is 13 amino acids. V gave up 3 bases and J gave up 4 bases; unmatched junction bases: 4. Germline V gene data show CDR1 as DFQATT and CDR2 as SNEGSKA (reference sequence). The CDR3 nucleotides are TGCAGTGCTAGTTTGGCGGGAGCAGATACGCAGTATTTT. Translated, it gives CSASLAGADTQYF.

This chain links TRBV21-1 with TRBJ2-1; the DNA was not used to check the table's D call, TRBD2. TRBV21-1 is tagged as a pseudogene. The CDR3 length is 17 residues. CDR3 sequence reads: CASSTRGLAGECNEQFF. Here the CDR3 DNA reads TGTGCCAGCAGTACAAGGGGGCTAGCGGGAGAGTGCAATGAGCAGTTCTTC.

The chain joins TRBV29-1 to TRBJ2-2; D not resolved. This CDR3 is built from 15 residues. Germline-derived CDR1 and CDR2 are SQVTM and ANQGSEA. The V end was cut by 0 bases, the J end by 0 bases, with 8 bases between. The CDR3: CSVEDRRTNTGELFF. As DNA, the CDR3 is TGCAGCGTTGAAGATCGAAGGACGAACACCGGGGAGCTGTTTTTT.

This clone came up a few times. The J gene is TRBJ2-2, the V gene TRBV7-3; TRBD1 aligns across 7 bases. The CDR3 runs to 14 residues. J gave up 1 base and V 5 bases, and 1 base lay outside the gene matches. Germline V CDR1 and CDR2: SGHTA, FQGTGA. This CDR3 reads CASSPGGNTGELFF. The CDR3 nucleotides read TGTGCCAGCAGCCCAGGGGGGAACACCGGGGAGCTGTTTTTT.

V gene TRBV28 combines with J gene TRBJ2-5, with 10 bases aligning to TRBD2. CDR1 and CDR2 (germline): MDHEN, SYDVKM. This CDR3 is built from 15 residues. J lost 5 bases, V lost 3 bases, and 6 bases had no gene match. The CDR3 protein is CASSFGLAGAETQYF. Written as DNA, the CDR3 is TGTGCCAGCAGTTTTGGCCTAGCGGGAGCCGAGACCCAGTACTTC.

This clone was recorded a few times. The J gene is TRBJ2-6, the V gene TRBV30; unclear D gene. Trimming removed 2 bases from V and 2 bases from J, with 7 bases in between. This CDR3 is built from 14 residues. From germline, CDR1 is GTSNPN and CDR2 SVGIG (reference sequence). CDR3 nucleotides: TGTGCCTGGAGTCCGATAACTGGGGCCAACGTCCTGACTTTC. Protein sequence: CAWSPITGANVLTF.

V is TRBV11-2 and J is TRBJ1-6; no definite D call. Germline lookup yields CDR1 SGHAT and CDR2 FQNNGV. The length of the CDR3 is 14 residues. Trimming took off 6 bases at V and 13 bases at J, with 19 bases between the two ends. CDR3 protein: CASRNNSALSPLHF. The CDR3 DNA follows: TGTGCCAGCAGGAACAACTCAGCCCTCTCGCCCCTCCACTTT. Supplemented by reference TRBV11-2 and TRBJ1-6, the full variable domain reads EAGVAQSPRYKIIEKRQSVAFWCNPISGHATLYWYQQILGQGPKLLIQFQNNGVVDDSQLPKDRFSAERLKGVDSTLKIQPAKLEDSAVYLCASRNNSALSPLHFGNGTRLTVT.

This clone was counted a single time. This chain uses TRBV19 with TRBJ1-1; D is unresolved. V lost 4 bases and J 2 bases, leaving 14 bases between the germline ends. The CDR3 covers 15 residues. The germline V gene encodes CDR1 LNHDA and CDR2 SQIVND (reference sequence). The CDR3 spells CASSRTSISNTEAFF. For the CDR3, the DNA is TGTGCCAGTAGTAGGACGAGTATATCCAACACTGAAGCTTTCTTT. The whole variable domain, remainder taken from reference TRBV19 and TRBJ1-1, is DGGITQSPKYLFRKEGQNVTLSCEQNLNHDAMYWYRQDPGQGLRLIYYSQIVNDFQKGDIAEGYSVSREKKESFPLTVTSAQKNPTAFYLCASSRTSISNTEAFFGQGTRLTVV.

The genes are TRBV7-9 and TRBJ2-5; the D call may be TRBD1 or TRBD2 (5 bases each). Trimming removed 4 bases at V and 0 bases at J, with 12 bases between. Germline V gives CDR1 SEHNR, CDR2 FQNEAQ (reference sequence). This CDR3 spans 15 amino acids. CDR3 nucleotides: TGTGCCAGCAGCTCCCGGGACGGTCACCAAGAGACCCAGTACTTC. Protein sequence: CASSSRDGHQETQYF.

V is TRBV6-6 and J is TRBJ1-4; D remains ambiguous. Trimming removed 6 bases from V and 3 bases from J, with 11 bases in between. Germline CDR1 and CDR2: MNHNY and SVGAGI (reference sequence). The CDR3 has 14 amino acids. In DNA, the CDR3 is TGTGCCAGCAGGACTCCGGGGTCTAATGAAAAACTGTTTTTT. Its translation is CASRTPGSNEKLFF.

The rearrangement joins TRBV19 to TRBJ2-3; D is possibly TRBD2 (7 bases). Germline V gives CDR1 LNHDA, CDR2 SQIVND (reference sequence). Trimming removed 6 bases at V and 2 bases at J, with 9 bases between. The CDR3 has 13 amino acids. CDR3 amino acids: CASRAGATDTQYF. In DNA, the CDR3 is TGTGCCAGTAGGGCGGGGGCCACAGATACGCAGTATTTT.

The rearrangement joins TRBV7-2 to TRBJ1-5; the D is unclear. There are 14 residues in the CDR3. The germline V and J ends were trimmed by 0 bases and 8 bases, with 11 bases remaining between them. CDR1 and CDR2 from the germline V gene are SGHTA and FQGNSA. The CDR3 loop is CASSLAAGGEPQHF. The CDR3 DNA reads TGTGCCAGCAGCTTAGCGGCGGGCGGGGAGCCCCAGCATTTT.

The gene calls are TRBV19 and TRBJ2-5, with a possible D match to TRBD2 (5 bases). The CDR3 is 18 amino acids. Per germline, CDR1 LNHDA and CDR2 SQIVND (reference sequence). With 1 base removed from V and 5 bases from J, the gap between germline ends came to 23 bases. This CDR3 is CASSIATLGNGRKETQYF. The CDR3 DNA reads as TGTGCCAGTAGTATAGCCACACTAGGTAACGGTCGTAAGGAGACCCAGTACTTC. The full variable domain, in which reference TRBV19 and TRBJ2-5 provide the parts outside the CDR3, is DGGITQSPKYLFRKEGQNVTLSCEQNLNHDAMYWYRQDPGQGLRLIYYSQIVNDFQKGDIAEGYSVSREKKESFPLTVTSAQKNPTAFYLCASSIATLGNGRKETQYFGPGTRLLVL.

V gene TRBV19 combines with J gene TRBJ2-1, with 16 positions matching TRBD2. Germline CDR1 is LNHDA and CDR2 is SQIVND (reference sequence). This CDR3 comprises 18 residues. Trimming at V came to 4 bases and at J to 0 bases, leaving 3 bases not matched to a gene. CDR3 DNA: TGTGCCAGTAGTACGGGACTAGCGGGAGGGCCCTCCTACAATGAGCAGTTCTTC. Amino acid sequence: CASSTGLAGGPSYNEQFF.

The genes are TRBV5-1 and TRBJ2-3; possibly TRBD1 for D (6 bases). Germline V gives CDR1 SGHRS, CDR2 YFSETQ. Trimming removed 9 bases from V and 4 bases from J, with 21 bases in between. This CDR3 spans 15 amino acids. The DNA for the CDR3 is TGCGCCACCGGCGTGGGAACAGGGTTCCCAGATACGCAGTATTTT. Protein sequence: CATGVGTGFPDTQYF.

This clone showed up just once. The chain uses TRBV9 and TRBJ1-4; 8 bases are shared with TRBD1. With V trimmed by 5 bases and J by 8 bases, 8 bases remained unmatched. The CDR3 covers 14 residues. Germline assignment: CDR1 SGDLS and CDR2 YYNGEE. The CDR3 here is CASSTTGEAEKLFF. For the CDR3, the DNA is TGTGCCAGCAGTACGACAGGGGAGGCCGAAAAACTGTTTTTT.

The chain is built from TRBV10-3 and TRBJ2-7; 9 bases are shared with TRBD2. Germline V CDR1 and CDR2: ENHRY, SYGVKD. The CDR3 runs 16 residues. The trim removed 2 bases at V and 6 bases at J, leaving 11 bases unmatched. The CDR3 here is CAISEQPQREASEQYF. The CDR3 nucleotides are TGTGCCATCAGTGAGCAGCCCCAGCGGGAGGCGTCCGAGCAGTACTTC.